This record covers a single T cell receptor (beta chain). Its cognate antigen is unknown. The data were taken from a study of CD8 T cells in ankylosing spondylitis. TCRdb itself ran the 5' RACE reads through MiXCR, one entry per CDR3 protein. The sample lists over 450,000 distinct CDR3 sequences, 12% occurring once. Findings and limits, study-wide: A motif of 8 or 9 highly homologous TCR beta variants was seen as apparently characteristic of ankylosing spondylitis blood.

This CDR3 has 12 amino acids. Sequences were obtained from blood, either unsorted or a sorted T cell fraction (not recorded which). V and J are TRBV21-1 and TRBJ2-1. TRBV21-1 constitutes a pseudogene. The TCR sequence derives from a male donor with ankylosing spondylitis. CDR3 nucleotides: TGTGCCAGCAGCCCCTTGGACAATGAGCAGTTCTTC. Encoded protein: CASSPLDNEQFF.